What follows are 8 T cell receptor beta chains derived from one specimen sequenced in a study of identical twins. TCRdb reprocessed the 5' RACE reads via MiXCR and lists one record per CDR3 protein. Of 200,000 to 250,000 distinct CDR3 sequences listed, 6.5% to 8.5% are singletons. Separately, the same data were catalogued under a study of yellow fever vaccine responses in identical twins.

Material for sequencing was memory (CD45RO+) T cells sorted from blood. These receptors were collected from a woman between 18 and 29 years old in good health.

The rearrangement uses TRBV7-9 and TRBJ2-3; D is possibly TRBD1 or TRBD2 (5 bases each). The V end lost 3 bases, the J end lost 3 bases, and 13 bases lay between the germline ends. Looked up from germline, CDR1 is SEHNR and CDR2 is FQNEAQ (reference sequence). The CDR3 covers 15 residues. The CDR3 DNA sequence: TGTGCCAGCAGCTTTGCTAGCTGGGGGACAGATACGCAGTATTTT. It specifies CASSFASWGTDTQYF.

This clonotype was seen many times. V is TRBV5-1 and J is TRBJ1-5; TRBD1 is a possible D gene (5 bases). V was pared by 0 bases and J by 3 bases, with 10 bases between. This CDR3 is 15 amino acids long. Germline CDR1 and CDR2: SGHRS and YFSETQ. In DNA form, the CDR3 reads TGCGCCAGCAGCTTGGGGGACGGATTCAATCAGCCCCAGCATTTT. This codes for CASSLGDGFNQPQHF.

The gene calls are TRBV2 and TRBJ2-3; 15 bases fit TRBD2. CDR1 is SNHLY, CDR2 FYNNEI, per germline. The CDR3 has 15 amino acids. V shed 8 bases and J 7 bases; nucleotides not matched to a gene: 7. The CDR3 DNA sequence: TGTGCCAGCCTCCGGACTAGCGGGGGGGCGTATACGCAGTATTTT. Its translation is CASLRTSGGAYTQYF.

Only a few counts were recorded for this clonotype. V is TRBV30 and J is TRBJ1-5; 8 bases fit TRBD1. Germline trimming cut 3 bases from V and 3 bases from J; bases unmatched to any gene: 1. Per the germline V gene, CDR1 is GTSNPN and CDR2 is SVGIG (reference sequence). The CDR3 runs 13 residues. CDR3 region: CAWRGQVNQPQHF. Written as DNA, the CDR3 is TGTGCCTGGAGGGGACAGGTCAATCAGCCCCAGCATTTT. Based on the CDR3 plus reference TRBV30 and TRBJ1-5, the full variable domain is SQTIHQWPATLVQPVGSPLSLECTVEGTSNPNLYWYRQAAGRGLQLLFYSVGIGQISSEVPQNLSASRPQDRQFILSSKKLLLSDSGFYLCAWRGQVNQPQHFGDGTRLSIL.

This clonotype was counted at least ten times. The chain carries TRBV12-3 or TRBV12-4 and TRBJ2-2; unclear D gene. The CDR3 sequence is 12 residues long. Trimming took off 1 base at V and 7 bases at J, with 4 bases between the two ends. Here the CDR3 reads CASSLGGGELFF. DNA for the CDR3: TGTGCCAGCAGTTTAGGCGGCGGGGAGCTGTTTTTT.

V is TRBV6-4 and J is TRBJ2-7, with TRBD2 as a possible D gene (6 bases). Germline V gene lookup returns CDR1 MRHNA and CDR2 SNTAGT. Trimming removed 3 bases at V and 0 bases at J, with 15 bases between. This CDR3 has 16 residues. The CDR3 coding sequence is TGTGCCAGCAGTGAGTTTGGCGGGGAAAGCTCCTACGAGCAGTACTTC. This codes for CASSEFGGESSYEQYF.

This clonotype was counted ten times or more. The J gene is TRBJ1-5, the V gene TRBV7-6; D not certain. This CDR3 contains 14 residues. The germline V gene encodes CDR1 SGHVS and CDR2 FNYEAQ. V shed 5 bases and J shed 7 bases, with 15 bases lying between them. DNA for the CDR3: TGTGCCAGCAGCCCACTCGGTAGTTACCAGCCCCAGCATTTT. Encoded protein: CASSPLGSYQPQHF.

This clonotype was recorded a few times. The V gene is TRBV6-2 or TRBV6-3, the J gene TRBJ2-4; 8 nucleotides agree with TRBD2. V lost 8 bases to trimming and J lost 1 base; unmatched junction nucleotides: 10. Germline values: CDR1 MNHEY, CDR2 SVGEGT. The CDR3 runs to 16 residues. The chain's CDR3 is CASGRTGGQAKNIQYF. CDR3 DNA: TGTGCCAGCGGTAGGACGGGAGGGCAGGCCAAAAACATTCAGTACTTC.